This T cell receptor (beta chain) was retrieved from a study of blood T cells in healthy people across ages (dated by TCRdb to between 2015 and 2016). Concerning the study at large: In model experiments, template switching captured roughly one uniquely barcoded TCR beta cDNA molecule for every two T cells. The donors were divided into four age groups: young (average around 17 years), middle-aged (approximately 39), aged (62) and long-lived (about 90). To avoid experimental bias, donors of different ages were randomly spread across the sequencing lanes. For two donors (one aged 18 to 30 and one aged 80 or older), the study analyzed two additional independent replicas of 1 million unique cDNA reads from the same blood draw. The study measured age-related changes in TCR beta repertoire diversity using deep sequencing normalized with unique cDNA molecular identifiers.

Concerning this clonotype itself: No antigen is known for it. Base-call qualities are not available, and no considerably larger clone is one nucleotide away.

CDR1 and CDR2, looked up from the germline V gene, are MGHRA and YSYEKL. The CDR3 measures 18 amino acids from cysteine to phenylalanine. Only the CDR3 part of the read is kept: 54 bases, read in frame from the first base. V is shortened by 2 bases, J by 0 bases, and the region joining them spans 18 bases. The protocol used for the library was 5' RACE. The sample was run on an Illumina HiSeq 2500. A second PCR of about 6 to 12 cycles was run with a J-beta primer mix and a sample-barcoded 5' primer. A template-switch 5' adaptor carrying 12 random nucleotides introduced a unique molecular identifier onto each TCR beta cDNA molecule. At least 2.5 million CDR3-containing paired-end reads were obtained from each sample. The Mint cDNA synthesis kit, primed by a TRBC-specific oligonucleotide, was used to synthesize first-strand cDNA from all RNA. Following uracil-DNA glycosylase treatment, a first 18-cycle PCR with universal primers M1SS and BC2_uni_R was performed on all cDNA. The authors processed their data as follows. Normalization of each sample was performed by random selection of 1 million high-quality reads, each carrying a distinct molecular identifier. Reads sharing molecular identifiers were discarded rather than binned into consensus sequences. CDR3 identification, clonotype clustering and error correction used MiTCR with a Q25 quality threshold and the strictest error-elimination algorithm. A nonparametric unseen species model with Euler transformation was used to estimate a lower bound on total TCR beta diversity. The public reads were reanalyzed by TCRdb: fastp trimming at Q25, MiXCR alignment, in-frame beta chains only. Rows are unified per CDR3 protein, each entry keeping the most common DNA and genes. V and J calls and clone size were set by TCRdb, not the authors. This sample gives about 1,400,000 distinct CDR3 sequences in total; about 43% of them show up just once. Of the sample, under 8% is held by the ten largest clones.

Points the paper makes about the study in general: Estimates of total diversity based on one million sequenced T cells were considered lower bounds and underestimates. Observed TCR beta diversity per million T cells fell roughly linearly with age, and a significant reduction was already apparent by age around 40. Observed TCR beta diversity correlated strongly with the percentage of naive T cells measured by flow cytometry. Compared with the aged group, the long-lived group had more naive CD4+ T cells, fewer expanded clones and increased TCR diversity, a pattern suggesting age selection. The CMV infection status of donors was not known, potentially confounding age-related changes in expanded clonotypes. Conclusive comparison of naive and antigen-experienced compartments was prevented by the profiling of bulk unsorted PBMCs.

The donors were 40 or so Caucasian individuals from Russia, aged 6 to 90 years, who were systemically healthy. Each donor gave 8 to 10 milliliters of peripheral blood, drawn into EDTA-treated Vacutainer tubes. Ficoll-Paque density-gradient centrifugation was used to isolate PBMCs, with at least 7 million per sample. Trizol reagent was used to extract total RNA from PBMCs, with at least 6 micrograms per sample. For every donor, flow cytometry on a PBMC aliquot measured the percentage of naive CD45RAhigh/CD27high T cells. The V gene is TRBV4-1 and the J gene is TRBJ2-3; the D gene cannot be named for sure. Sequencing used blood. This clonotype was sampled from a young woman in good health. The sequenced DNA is TGCGCCAGCAGCCAAAAGGTACTCGCCGCCCATAGCACAGATACGCAGTATTTT. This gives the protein CASSQKVLAAHSTDTQYF.